Given below is one T cell receptor beta chain in context. This sample was taken from a study of T-cell reconstitution after alpha-beta-depleted transplantation in children. This CDR3 is 15 amino acids long. Per germline, CDR1 LNHNV and CDR2 YYDKDF (reference sequence). V gave up 7 bases and J gave up 1 base; unmatched junction bases: 7. For TCRbeta, the library was prepared with unique molecular identifiers. TCRdb re-derived calls from the PCR reads in MiXCR, one entry per CDR3 protein. The repertoire includes about 690,000 distinct CDR3 sequences, approximately 15% of them detected once, and 0.8% to 1.1% sits in the top ten.

The receptor was isolated from a human donor who donated a stem cell graft to a child with acute myeloid leukemia. The sample here was PBMCs from the stem cell graft donor, taken from the stem cell graft. The chain carries TRBV15 and TRBJ2-3, with 8 nucleotides matching TRBD1. The CDR3 nucleotides read TGTGCCACCACGACAGGGGCGTGGGGCACAGATACGCAGTATTTT. Translation: CATTTGAWGTDTQYF.